This T cell receptor beta chain is drawn from a study of cytomegalovirus exposure and HLA in healthy donors. General observations from the study: Across donors, sequencing depth was assumed by presence/absence analyses to be roughly uniform. Approximately 160 TCR beta chains were listed as cytomegalovirus-associated.

Of note for this clone: Its specificity is not known.

Germline V gene sequence: CDR1 SGHRS, CDR2 YFSETQ. The CDR3 loop spans 14 amino acids. The trim removed 4 bases at V and 5 bases at J, leaving 8 bases unmatched. PCR amplification relied on 60 Vbeta primers (plus 13 Jbeta primers). Produced via immunoSEQ multiplex PCR; TCRdb's table is partial and in-frame only. This sample carries over 150,000 clones, 80% of them seen once, and the ten largest clones take 13%. The source of this sequence is a man younger than 45 in good health and CMV-seropositive. Sequenced: PBMCs. The chain has TRBV5-1 and TRBJ2-7; TRBD2 agrees at 8 bases. CDR3 nucleotide sequence: TGCGCCAGCAGCCAAGGACTAGCTTACGACGAGCAGTACTTC. The encoded protein is CASSQGLAYDEQYF. Full variable domain (rest looked up from reference TRBV5-1 and TRBJ2-7): KAGVTQTPRYLIKTRGQQVTLSCSPISGHRSVSWYQQTPGQGLQFLFEYFSETQRNKGNFPGRFSGRQFSNSRSEMNVSTLELGDSALYLCASSQGLAYDEQYFGPGTRLTVT.